Below are 5 T cell receptor beta chains sequenced from a single sample in a study of T cells in Graves' hyperthyroidism and ophthalmopathy (dated by TCRdb to the late 2010s). The library was prepared using multiplex PCR. Sequenced on an Illumina HiSeq 2000. TCR beta CDR3 regions were amplified from RNA transcripts. For the first round of RT-PCR on the TCR CDR3, the HTBI primer set was used together with the Qiagen OneStep RT-PCR kit. Using fastp trimming at Q25 and MiXCR clonotype assembly, TCRdb reanalyzed the public sequencing data and kept in-frame beta chains. Every CDR3 protein is listed once, alongside the most common genes and DNA of its rows. In this sample the table shows roughly 840,000 distinct CDR3 sequences, 38% of which occur a single time. Approximately 10% of the sample comes from the top ten. The specimen sequenced was blood. These receptor sequences come from a man younger than 35 with Graves' hyperthyroidism.

Points on this clonotype: A clone one base away is much larger, so this may be a read error. Without the conserved terminal phenylalanine or tryptophan, this CDR3 likely stems from a read error. The chain couples TRBV9 to TRBJ1-1, with 7 bases fitting TRBD1. The V and J ends lost 2 bases and 7 bases, in that order; junction bases with no gene match: 5. Germline V gene data show CDR1 as SGDLS and CDR2 as YYNGEE. The CDR3 runs 13 residues. CDR3 bases: TGTGCCAGCAGCGTCGGGACAGAGAGTGAAGCTTTCCTT. Protein sequence: CASSVGTESEAFL.

This clonotype has only a few counts. One end of the junction varies from germline; a read error may be responsible. The chain is built from TRBV7-7 and TRBJ2-6, with D unresolved. Germline values: CDR1 SSHAT, CDR2 FNYEAQ (reference sequence). The CDR3 runs 15 residues. The CDR3 coding sequence is TGTGCTAGCAGGTTGAGGACCTCTGGGGCCAACGTCCTGACTTTC. It yields the protein CASRLRTSGANVLTF.

This clonotype showed up many times. The genes are TRBV2 and TRBJ1-1; D gene unclear. V dropped 0 bases and J dropped 11 bases, with 13 bases sitting between them. CDR1 and CDR2 (germline): SNHLY, FYNNEI. CDR3 length: 13 residues. Here the CDR3 DNA reads TGTGCCAGCAGTGAAGCGCCGGCACCCCGTGCTTTCTTT. It encodes CASSEAPAPRAFF.

This clonotype was counted many times. The rearrangement uses TRBV2 and TRBJ1-1; D is unclear. Germline V CDR1 and CDR2: SNHLY, FYNNEI. CDR3 size: 13 residues. The V and J ends lost 4 bases and 4 bases respectively, with 10 bases between them. CDR3 protein: CASSVRLSTEAFF. The CDR3 coding sequence is TGTGCCAGCAGTGTTAGACTGAGCACTGAAGCTTTCTTT.

The V call is TRBV29-1, the J call TRBJ1-3, with unresolved D. Looked up from germline, CDR1 is SQVTM and CDR2 is ANQGSEA. Trimming removed 3 bases from V and 7 bases from J, with 10 bases in between. The CDR3 extends over 12 amino acids. CDR3 sequence (DNA): TGCAGCGTTGATTGGACGGATAACACCATATATTTT. Translating it yields CSVDWTDNTIYF.